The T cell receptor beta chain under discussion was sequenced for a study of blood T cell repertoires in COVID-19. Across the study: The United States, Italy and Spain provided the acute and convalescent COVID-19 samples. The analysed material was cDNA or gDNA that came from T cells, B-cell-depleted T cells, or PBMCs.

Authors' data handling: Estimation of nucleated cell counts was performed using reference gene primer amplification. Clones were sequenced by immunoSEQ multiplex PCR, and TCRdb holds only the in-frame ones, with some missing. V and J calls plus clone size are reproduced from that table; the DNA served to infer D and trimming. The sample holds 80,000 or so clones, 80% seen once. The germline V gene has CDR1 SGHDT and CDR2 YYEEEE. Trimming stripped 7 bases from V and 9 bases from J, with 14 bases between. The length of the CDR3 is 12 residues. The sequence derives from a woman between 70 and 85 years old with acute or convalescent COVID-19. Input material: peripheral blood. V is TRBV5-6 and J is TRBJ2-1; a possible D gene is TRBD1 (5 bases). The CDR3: CASSPGFGEQFF. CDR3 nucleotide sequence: TGTGCCAGCTCACCAGGGTTCGGTGAGCAGTTCTTC.